The rows below give T cell receptor beta chains drawn from one sample of a study of CD8 T cells in Susac syndrome. TCRdb reprocessed the immunoSEQ multiplex PCR reads with MiXCR, giving one entry per CDR3 protein. Among some 160,000 distinct CDR3 sequences listed, 90% to 95% were seen once. The sequenced sample consisted of CD4+ T cells from PBMCs. These receptors were taken from a human donor in good health. CDR3s include the opening cysteine and the closing phenylalanine or tryptophan. A D gene is named only where the DNA matches it firmly. Where a row states a size, it is once, few, many or the class of an expanded clone; other rows omit it.

>TRBD2|TRBJ2-2|.|TRBV12-3/TRBV12-4|15
TGTGCCAGCAGTTACGGGACTAGCGGGACCGGGGAGCTGTTTTTT
CASSYGTSGTGELFF
>TRBD1|TRBJ1-1|.|TRBV20-1|13
TGCAGTGCCAGGGACAGGAGATTCACTGAAGCTTTCTTT
CSARDRRFTEAFF
>.|TRBJ2-1|.|TRBV9|15
TGTGCCAGCAGCCCCAAACCGGGGCGCCCCAATGAGCAGTTCTTC
CASSPKPGRPNEQFF
>TRBD1|TRBJ2-1|.|TRBV29-1|12
TGCAGCTCCTATGGGGACAGCGATGAGCAGTTCTTC
CSSYGDSDEQFF
>TRBD1|TRBJ1-2|once|TRBV6-2/TRBV6-3|14
TGTGCCAGCAGTTCCGACTATCTGGACAGGGGCTACACCTTC
CASSSDYLDRGYTF
>.|TRBJ1-1|.|TRBV20-1|14
TGCAGTGCTCCGAGAGGGCGAGTGAACACTGAAGCTTTCTTT
CSAPRGRVNTEAFF
>.|TRBJ2-7|.|TRBV20-1|14
TGCAGTGCTAGCAGGGAATCCTTCTCCTACGAGCAGTACTTC
CSASRESFSYEQYF
>.|TRBJ1-1|.|TRBV29-1|12
TGCAGCGTTGAGGCCACCGGCACTGAAGCTTTCTTT
CSVEATGTEAFF
>.|TRBJ2-3|.|TRBV9|15
TGTGCCAGCAGCGTAGCGGGCGGAGGAGCAGATACGCAGTATTTT
CASSVAGGGADTQYF
>.|TRBJ2-2|.|TRBV6-2/TRBV6-3|15
TGTGCCAGCAGTCAGATAAGGTGGGGCACCGGGGAGCTGTTTTTT
CASSQIRWGTGELFF
>.|TRBJ2-3|.|TRBV6-1|8
TGTGCCAGCAGTAAACAGTATTTT
CASSKQYF
>.|TRBJ1-1|.|TRBV7-3|15
TGTGCCAGCAGCTCGACGGGACGCATGAACACTGAAGCTTTCTTT
CASSSTGRMNTEAFF